This entry is about one T cell receptor (beta chain). Germline lookup yields CDR1 SQVTM and CDR2 ANQGSEA. Trimming took off 5 bases at V and 5 bases at J, with 15 bases between the two ends. This CDR3 spans 13 amino acids. This specimen belongs to a study of blood T cell repertoires in COVID-19. Across the whole study: Some COVID-19 samples were acute and others convalescent; all came from the United States, Italy and Spain. PBMCs, B-cell-depleted T cells, or T cells were the source of the cDNA or gDNA that made up the material.

Original handling: The assay estimated nucleated cells by amplifying reference gene primers. Only in-frame clones appear in the TCRdb table, and some are missing; sequencing was by immunoSEQ multiplex PCR. The V and J calls and the clone size are those of that table, but D and trimming were determined from the DNA. The sample holds a few hundred thousand clones, approximately 88% seen once. The Seattle patients joined while their infection was active and were tracked longitudinally afterward. The rearrangement joins TRBV29-1 to TRBJ1-2; D call uncertain. Sequencing used peripheral blood. The receptor's source is a woman aged 65 to 85 with COVID-19, enrolled during active disease. The CDR3 DNA reads as TGCAGCGTTCTGGAAGGAGGTACTTATGGCTACACCTTC. Its protein product is CSVLEGGTYGYTF.